This T cell receptor beta chain was captured in a study of OX40 agonist ivuxolimab in advanced cancers. Study-level information: A male proportion of 82.7% was recorded, with mean age about 54 years and range about 20 to 79. Partial response was recorded in three patients: one hepatocellular carcinoma and two cutaneous melanoma cases.

Overall study results and limits: In general, CD8+ T cells held more expanded clones than CD4+ did, on average. Determination of antigen specificity was not performed for the expanded peripheral T cells.

This table comes from immunoSEQ multiplex PCR, and its TCRdb copy is limited to in-frame clones, with some not included. The sample includes approximately 82,000 clones, 86% seen only once; the top ten take 5.5% to 7%. J lost 6 bases, V lost 7 bases, and 6 bases had no gene match. The CDR3 has 14 residues. Germline V gives CDR1 MNHEY, CDR2 SVGAGI. Regarding this clone: The antigen is unknown.

The sequence was collected from an adult with an advanced solid tumor such as melanoma, head and neck, liver or kidney cancer. This material consisted of CD4+ or CD8+ T cells sorted from blood, taken in a trial of the OX40 agonist ivuxolimab. This chain joins TRBV6-5 and TRBJ2-1, with TRBD1 identical over 10 bases. The CDR3 is CASIKTGGRNEQFF. CDR3 bases: TGTGCCAGCATCAAGACAGGGGGCCGCAATGAGCAGTTCTTC.